A selection of T cell receptor beta chains follows, all from one sample in a study of blood T cell repertoires in COVID-19. This table comes from immunoSEQ multiplex PCR, and its TCRdb copy is limited to in-frame clones, with some not included. This table has 200,000 to 250,000 clones, roughly 81% appearing once. Sequenced input: peripheral blood. The receptors derive from a woman aged 45-65 years with active or convalescent COVID-19. The CDR3 runs from the conserved cysteine through the conserved F or W. Fields, in order: V gene, clone size, J gene, D gene, CDR3 protein, CDR3 DNA. The D gene is left open where the match is weak. Size is omitted from some rows. Given values are once, few, many or a class for expanded clones.

v_gene: TRBV28; abundance: .; j_gene: TRBJ1-6; d_gene: .; CDR3aa: CASSWSRQNSPLHF; CDR3nt: TGTGCCAGCAGTTGGTCCAGGCAGAATTCACCCCTCCACTTT
v_gene: TRBV20-1; abundance: .; j_gene: TRBJ2-7; d_gene: .; CDR3aa: CSASGQGYDYEQYF; CDR3nt: TGCAGTGCTAGTGGGCAGGGGTATGACTACGAGCAGTACTTC
v_gene: TRBV7-3; abundance: .; j_gene: TRBJ2-1; d_gene: TRBD2; CDR3aa: CASSFKPLTSGSSNEQFF; CDR3nt: TGTGCCAGCAGCTTTAAACCTCTGACTAGCGGGAGCTCGAATGAGCAGTTCTTC
v_gene: TRBV11-2; abundance: .; j_gene: TRBJ1-6; d_gene: .; CDR3aa: CASSPRPNNSPLHF; CDR3nt: TGTGCCAGCAGCCCTAGACCCAATAATTCACCCCTCCACTTT
v_gene: TRBV9; abundance: few; j_gene: TRBJ2-1; d_gene: TRBD1; CDR3aa: CASSLLSGTGTYNEQFF; CDR3nt: TGTGCCAGCAGCCTCCTCTCCGGGACAGGGACTTACAATGAGCAGTTCTTC
v_gene: TRBV5-1; abundance: .; j_gene: TRBJ2-2; d_gene: .; CDR3aa: CASSLAGQVNTGELFF; CDR3nt: TGCGCCAGCAGCTTGGCGGGACAAGTAAACACCGGGGAGCTGTTTTTT
v_gene: TRBV5-1; abundance: .; j_gene: TRBJ2-3; d_gene: .; CDR3aa: CASSTTWGEYTDTQYF; CDR3nt: TGCGCCAGCAGCACCACATGGGGGGAGTATACAGATACGCAGTATTTT
v_gene: TRBV10-2; abundance: .; j_gene: TRBJ1-1; d_gene: .; CDR3aa: CASTRTDTNTEAFF; CDR3nt: TGCGCCAGCACTCGGACAGATACTAACACTGAAGCTTTCTTT
v_gene: TRBV12-3/TRBV12-4; abundance: once; j_gene: TRBJ1-1; d_gene: .; CDR3aa: CASTPRGARGAFF; CDR3nt: TGTGCCAGCACCCCCCGGGGGGCCCGTGGGGCTTTCTTT
v_gene: TRBV3-1/TRBV3-2; abundance: .; j_gene: TRBJ1-6; d_gene: .; CDR3aa: CASGQELGRNSPLHF; CDR3nt: TGTGCCAGCGGCCAAGAGCTGGGGAGGAATTCACCCCTCCACTTT
v_gene: TRBV19; abundance: .; j_gene: TRBJ1-1; d_gene: .; CDR3aa: CASRSKESGLSEAFF; CDR3nt: TGTGCCAGTAGATCTAAGGAATCGGGACTGTCTGAAGCTTTCTTT